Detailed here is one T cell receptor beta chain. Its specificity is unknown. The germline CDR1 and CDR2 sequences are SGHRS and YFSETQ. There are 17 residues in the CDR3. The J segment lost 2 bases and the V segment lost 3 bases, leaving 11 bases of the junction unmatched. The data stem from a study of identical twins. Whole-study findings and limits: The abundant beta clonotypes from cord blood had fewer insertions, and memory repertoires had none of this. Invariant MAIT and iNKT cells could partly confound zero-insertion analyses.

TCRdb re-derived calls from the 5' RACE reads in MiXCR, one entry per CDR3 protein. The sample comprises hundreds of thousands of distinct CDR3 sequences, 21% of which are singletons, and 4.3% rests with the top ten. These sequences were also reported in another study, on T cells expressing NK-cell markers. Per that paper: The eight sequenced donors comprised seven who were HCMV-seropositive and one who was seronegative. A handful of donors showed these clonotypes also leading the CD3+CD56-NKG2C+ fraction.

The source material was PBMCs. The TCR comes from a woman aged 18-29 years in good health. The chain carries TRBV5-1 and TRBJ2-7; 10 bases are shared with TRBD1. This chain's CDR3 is CASSSPVGQGGPYEQYF. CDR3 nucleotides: TGCGCCAGCAGCTCACCTGTTGGACAGGGGGGCCCCTACGAGCAGTACTTC.